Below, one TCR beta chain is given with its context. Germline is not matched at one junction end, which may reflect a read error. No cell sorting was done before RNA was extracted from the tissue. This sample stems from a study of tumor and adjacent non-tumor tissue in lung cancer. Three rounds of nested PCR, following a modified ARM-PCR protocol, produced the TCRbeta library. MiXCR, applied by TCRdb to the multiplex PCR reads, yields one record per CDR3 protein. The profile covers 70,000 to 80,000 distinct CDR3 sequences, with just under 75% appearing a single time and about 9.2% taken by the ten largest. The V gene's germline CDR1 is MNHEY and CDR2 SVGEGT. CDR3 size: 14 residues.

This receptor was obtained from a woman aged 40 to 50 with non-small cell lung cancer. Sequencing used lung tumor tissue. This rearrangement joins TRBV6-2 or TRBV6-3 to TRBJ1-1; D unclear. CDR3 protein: CASSPSIMNTEALF. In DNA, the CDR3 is TGCGCCAGCAGTCCATCGATCATGAACACTGAAGCTCTCTTT.